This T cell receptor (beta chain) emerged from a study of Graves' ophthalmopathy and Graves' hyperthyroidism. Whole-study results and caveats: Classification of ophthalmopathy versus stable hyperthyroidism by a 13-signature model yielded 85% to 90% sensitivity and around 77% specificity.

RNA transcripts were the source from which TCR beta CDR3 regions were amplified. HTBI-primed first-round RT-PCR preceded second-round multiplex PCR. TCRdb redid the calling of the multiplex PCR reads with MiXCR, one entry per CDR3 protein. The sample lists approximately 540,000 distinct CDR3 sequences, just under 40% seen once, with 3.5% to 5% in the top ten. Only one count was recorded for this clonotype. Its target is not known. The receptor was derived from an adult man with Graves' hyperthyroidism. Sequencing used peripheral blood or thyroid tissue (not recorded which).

The CDR3 DNA sequence: TGCAGTGCTAGAGAGAGCGGCCAAGAGACCCAGTACTTC. Protein product: CSARESGQETQYF. The chain is built from TRBV20-1 and TRBJ2-5, with D possibly TRBD2 on 5 matching bases. Trimming removed 0 bases from V and 1 base from J, with 6 bases in between. CDR3 length equals 13 residues. From germline, CDR1 is DFQATT and CDR2 SNEGSKA (reference sequence).